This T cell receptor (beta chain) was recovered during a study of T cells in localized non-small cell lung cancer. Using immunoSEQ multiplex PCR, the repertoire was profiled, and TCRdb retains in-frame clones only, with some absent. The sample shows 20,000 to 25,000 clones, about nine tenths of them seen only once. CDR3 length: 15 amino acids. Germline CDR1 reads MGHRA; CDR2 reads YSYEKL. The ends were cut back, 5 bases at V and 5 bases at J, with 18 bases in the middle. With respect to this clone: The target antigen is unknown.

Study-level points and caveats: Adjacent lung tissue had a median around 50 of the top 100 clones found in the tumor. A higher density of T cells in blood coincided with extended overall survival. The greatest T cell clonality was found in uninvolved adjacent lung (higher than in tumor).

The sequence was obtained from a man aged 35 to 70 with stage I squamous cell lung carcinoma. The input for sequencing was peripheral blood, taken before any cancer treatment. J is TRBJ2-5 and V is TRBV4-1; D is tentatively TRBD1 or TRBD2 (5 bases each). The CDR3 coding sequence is TGCGCCAGCAGCTCTCAACAGGCCAGGAGGGAGACCCAGTACTTC. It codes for CASSSQQARRETQYF.